These 2 T cell receptor beta chains came from one sample sequenced in a study of Ad26.COV2.S vaccination and SARS-CoV-2 variants. Treatment indicated: some 19 received Ad26.COV2.S at low or high dose, single or two shots; 5 received placebo; per-sample allocation not given. Day 63 after the first vaccine or placebo injection was the time point for sampling. Profiling relied on immunoSEQ multiplex PCR, and the TCRdb table lists in-frame clones only, not all of them. The sample holds about 400,000 clones, around 89% seen once. The sample was peripheral blood, taken in a trial of Ad26.COV2.S vaccine versus placebo. These receptor sequences come from a person between 18 and 59 years old who received the Ad26.COV2.S COVID-19 vaccine or a placebo.

The chain is built from TRBV5-1 and TRBJ1-1; D is uncertain. Trimming removed 7 bases at V and 7 bases at J, with 20 bases between. Germline lookup yields CDR1 SGHRS and CDR2 YFSETQ. The CDR3 is 14 residues long. CDR3 region: CASPSAGTEVEAFF. DNA of the CDR3: TGCGCCAGCCCCTCGGCGGGAACAGAGGTTGAAGCTTTCTTT.

The sample holds one count of this clone. J is TRBJ2-5 and V is TRBV11-2; D possibly corresponds to TRBD2 (5 bases). Trimming removed 2 bases from V and 5 bases from J, with 12 bases in between. The length of the CDR3 is 14 residues. Germline lookup yields CDR1 SGHAT and CDR2 FQNNGV. The CDR3, as DNA: TGTGCCAGCAGCTTAACGGGATCAGCGGAGACCCAGTACTTC. Translation gives CASSLTGSAETQYF.